This T cell receptor beta chain was captured in a study of blood T cell repertoires in COVID-19. Study overall: Samples came from the United States, Italy and Spain, spanning acute and convalescent COVID-19.

V was clipped by 2 bases and J by 10 bases; unmatched bases: 11. The CDR3 has 17 amino acids. Germline values: CDR1 LGHNA, CDR2 YNFKEQ. In the authors' methods: Estimation of nucleated cell counts was performed using reference gene primer amplification. The method was immunoSEQ multiplex PCR; TCRdb's version includes in-frame clones alone and lacks a portion of them. The V and J calls and clone size come from that table; D and trimming were worked out from the DNA. The repertoire has roughly 320,000 clones, around nine tenths of them found once; the top ten carry 1.3%. The source is a man between 65 and 85 years old with acute or convalescent COVID-19. This chain uses TRBV4-2 with TRBJ2-1; 13 bases align to TRBD2. Sequencing input: peripheral blood. Here the CDR3 reads CASSQPLLAGGPREQFF. The DNA of the CDR3 is TGTGCCAGCAGCCAACCACTACTAGCGGGGGGGCCCAGGGAGCAGTTCTTC.